This entry concerns a single TCR beta chain. No antigen is known for it. The data were obtained in a study of shared clonotypes between healthy human individuals. Germline V gene data show CDR1 as SGHRS and CDR2 as YFSETQ. V lost 4 bases and J lost 5; bases outside the gene matches: 11. The CDR3 runs to 17 residues. Generated by immunoSEQ multiplex PCR, the TCRdb table keeps only in-frame clones and is missing some. The sample lists about 870,000 clones, 80% to 95% occurring once. Study-level results: Generation of non-shared clonotypes was less probable than generation of clonotypes shared by all four donors.

In the naive CD8 group, cells lacked CD45RO and were positively selected for CCR7, so terminally differentiated effector memory CD45RA+ cells were left out. The TCR originated in a man aged 30 to 39 in good health. The V gene is TRBV5-1, the J gene TRBJ2-7; 14 nucleotides match TRBD2. Sequenced input: naive CD8+ T cells sorted from blood. The CDR3, as DNA: TGCGCCAGCAGCATCGGGACTAGCGGGAGAAACCACCACGAGCAGTACTTC. The encoded protein is CASSIGTSGRNHHEQYF.